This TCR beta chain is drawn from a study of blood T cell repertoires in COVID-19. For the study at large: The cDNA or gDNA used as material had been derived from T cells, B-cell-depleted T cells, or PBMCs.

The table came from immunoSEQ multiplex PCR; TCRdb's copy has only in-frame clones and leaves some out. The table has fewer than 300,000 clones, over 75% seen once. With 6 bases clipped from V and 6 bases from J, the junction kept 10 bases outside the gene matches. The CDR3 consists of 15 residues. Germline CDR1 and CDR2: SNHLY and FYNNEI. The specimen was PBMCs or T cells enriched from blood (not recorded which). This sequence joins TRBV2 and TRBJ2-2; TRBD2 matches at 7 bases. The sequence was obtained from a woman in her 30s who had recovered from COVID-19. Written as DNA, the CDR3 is TGTGCCAGCAGCGACAGCGGGACGGTATCCGGGGAGCTGTTTTTT. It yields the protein CASSDSGTVSGELFF.